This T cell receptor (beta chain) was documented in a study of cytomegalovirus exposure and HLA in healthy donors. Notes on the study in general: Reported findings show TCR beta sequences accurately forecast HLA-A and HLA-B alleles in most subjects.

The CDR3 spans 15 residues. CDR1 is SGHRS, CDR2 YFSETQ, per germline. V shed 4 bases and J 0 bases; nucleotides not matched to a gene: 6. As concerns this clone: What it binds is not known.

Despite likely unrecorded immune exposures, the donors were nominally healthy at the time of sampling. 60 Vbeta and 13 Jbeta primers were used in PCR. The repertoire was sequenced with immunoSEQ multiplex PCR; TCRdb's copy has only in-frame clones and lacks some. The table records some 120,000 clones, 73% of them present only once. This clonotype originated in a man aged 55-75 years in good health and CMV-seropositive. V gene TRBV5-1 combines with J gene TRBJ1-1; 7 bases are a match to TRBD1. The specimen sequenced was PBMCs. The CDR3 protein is CASSPQQGMNTEAFF. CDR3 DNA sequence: TGCGCCAGCAGCCCGCAACAGGGGATGAACACTGAAGCTTTCTTT.